Shown below are 11 T cell receptor beta chains from a single sample sequenced in a study of T cells in Graves' hyperthyroidism and ophthalmopathy. Amplification of TCR beta CDR3 regions was performed using RNA transcripts as template. When the TCR CDR3 underwent first-round RT-PCR, the HTBI primer set was used. TCRdb passed the multiplex PCR reads through MiXCR, listing each CDR3 protein once. The data show some 500,000 distinct CDR3 sequences, approximately 25% seen once. Sequencing input: blood. The receptor source for this set is a woman in her 30s with Graves' ophthalmopathy.

In its sample, this clonotype was seen many times. The genes are TRBV6-2 or TRBV6-3 and TRBJ1-2, with 10 positions matching TRBD1. Trimming removed 6 bases from V and 6 bases from J; junction bases left unmatched: 10. The germline V gene has CDR1 MNHEY and CDR2 SVGEGT. The CDR3 is 15 residues long. CDR3 protein: CASSQPGTGANGYTF. The DNA for the CDR3 is TGTGCCAGCAGCCAGCCCGGGACAGGGGCGAATGGCTACACCTTC.

The rearrangement joins TRBV7-3 to TRBJ1-3, with D possibly matching TRBD1 (6 bases). Germline loops: CDR1 SGHTA, CDR2 FQGTGA. The V and J ends lost 1 base and 4 bases respectively, with 17 bases between them. This CDR3 region has 17 residues. CDR3: CASSLIVRGGPGNTIYF. As DNA, the CDR3 is TGTGCCAGCAGCTTAATAGTTCGCGGGGGGCCCGGAAACACCATATATTTT.

The chain is built from TRBV15 and TRBJ1-1, with D possibly matching TRBD1 (6 bases). V dropped 1 base and J dropped 4 bases, with 13 bases sitting between them. The CDR3 loop spans 15 amino acids. CDR1 and CDR2 (germline): LNHNV, YYDKDF (reference sequence). The chain's CDR3 is CATSRAQTGATEAFF. Written as DNA, the CDR3 is TGTGCCACCAGCAGAGCCCAGACAGGAGCCACTGAAGCTTTCTTT.

V is TRBV6-5 and J is TRBJ2-7, with 8 bases fitting TRBD2. Per the germline V gene, CDR1 is MNHEY and CDR2 is SVGAGI. The junction had 10 bases not matched to a gene; V was cut back by 1 base and J by 5 bases. This CDR3 has 16 amino acids. The DNA for the CDR3 is TGTGCCAGCAGTTACTTTGCGGGAGGTTTTCTAGACGAGCAGTACTTC. This translates into CASSYFAGGFLDEQYF.

This clonotype was seen repeatedly, ten times or more. The rearrangement links TRBV24-1 to TRBJ2-5, with 14 bases identical to TRBD2. In germline, CDR1 is KGHDR, CDR2 SFDVKD. The CDR3 sequence is 17 residues long. The V gene end was trimmed by 5 bases and the J gene end by 5 bases; junction bases not matched to a gene: 9. In nucleotides, the CDR3 is TGTGCCACCAGTGGTGGGAAGACTAGCGGGGGGGCGGAGACCCAGTACTTC. Amino acids: CATSGGKTSGGAETQYF.

This chain joins TRBV20-1 and TRBJ1-2; D gene uncertain. Per the germline V gene, CDR1 is DFQATT and CDR2 is SNEGSKA (reference sequence). Between the trimmed V and J ends, which lost 1 base and 2 bases, there was a span of 8 bases. CDR3 length: 13 amino acids. CDR3 DNA: TGCAGTGCTAGAGGCGCCGAAAACTATGGCTACACCTTC. Its protein is CSARGAENYGYTF.

The chain combines TRBV11-2 with TRBJ2-2, with D hard to call. The CDR3 length is 15 residues. Germline CDR1 is SGHAT and CDR2 is FQNNGV. The germline V and J ends were trimmed by 0 bases and 3 bases, with 8 bases remaining between them. The CDR3 DNA reads as TGTGCCAGCAGCTTAGATCTTAGGGACACCGGGGAGCTGTTTTTT. Amino acids: CASSLDLRDTGELFF.

The chain carries TRBV5-1 and TRBJ1-2; D remains ambiguous. The V gene's germline CDR1 is SGHRS and CDR2 YFSETQ. V lost 4 bases and J lost 7, with 20 bases in between. This CDR3 comprises 15 residues. CDR3 sequence reads: CASSPEGSPAFGYTF. The CDR3 DNA sequence: TGCGCCAGCAGCCCGGAGGGAAGCCCGGCTTTTGGCTACACCTTC. The whole variable domain, remainder taken from reference TRBV5-1 and TRBJ1-2, is KAGVTQTPRYLIKTRGQQVTLSCSPISGHRSVSWYQQTPGQGLQFLFEYFSETQRNKGNFPGRFSGRQFSNSRSEMNVSTLELGDSALYLCASSPEGSPAFGYTFGSGTRLTVV.

The rearrangement joins TRBV12-3 or TRBV12-4 to TRBJ1-2, with 7 bases matching TRBD1. Trimming removed 2 bases from V and 7 bases from J; junction bases left unmatched: 4. The CDR3 has 13 amino acids. CDR3 region: CASSLISGGGYTF. For the CDR3, the DNA is TGTGCCAGCAGTTTAATTTCAGGGGGTGGCTACACCTTC.

The chain has TRBV20-1 and TRBJ1-2, with TRBD1 identical over 10 bases. The CDR3 consists of 13 residues. V lost 7 bases, J lost 3 bases, and 5 bases stayed unmatched. The germline V gene encodes CDR1 DFQATT and CDR2 SNEGSKA (reference sequence). Written as DNA, the CDR3 is TGCAGTGTCCCGGGACAGGGGTACTATGGCTACACCTTC. This gives the protein CSVPGQGYYGYTF.

The chain uses TRBV20-1 and TRBJ1-2, with a possible D match to TRBD1 (6 bases). This CDR3 is built from 13 residues. Germline V CDR1 and CDR2: DFQATT, SNEGSKA (reference sequence). V lost 5 bases, J lost 0 bases, and 10 bases lay in between. CDR3: CSAGGAANYGYTF. The CDR3 nucleotides read TGCAGTGCTGGGGGGGCGGCTAACTATGGCTACACCTTC.